This T cell receptor (beta chain) was captured by sequencing in a study of control samples from healthy donors and cancer patients. This CDR3 contains 13 residues. Germline V CDR1 and CDR2: GTSNPN, SVGIG (reference sequence). Trimming shortened V by 0 bases and J by 8 bases, and 13 bases separated the two germline ends. The method was immunoSEQ multiplex PCR; TCRdb's version includes in-frame clones alone and lacks a portion of them. The sample contains over 90,000 clones, around 89% of which appear only once. This clonotype was obtained from a man in his fifties or sixties with lung cancer. V and J are TRBV30 and TRBJ1-2; D ambiguous. The sequenced material came from PBMCs. This chain's CDR3 is CAWSVLTPGGYTF. In nucleotides, the CDR3 is TGTGCCTGGAGTGTACTCACACCGGGGGGCTACACCTTC.